Listed below are T cell receptor beta chains from one sample, sequenced in a study of blood T cell repertoires in COVID-19. Sequencing used immunoSEQ multiplex PCR; TCRdb keeps in-frame clones, though not all of them. The sample has 200,000 to 250,000 clones, approximately 87% seen once. Sequenced sample: PBMCs or T cells enriched from blood (not recorded which). The receptors were sampled from a woman aged 45-65 years in a cohort exposed to, infected with or recovered from COVID-19 (not recorded which). Both conserved end residues are part of each CDR3. D genes are given only for firm matches. Rows may omit the clone size; those that give it use once, few, many or a size class.

NA | TRBJ2-7 | TRBD1 | TRBV2 | CASTRGQGFYEQYF | TGTGCCAGCACTCGGGGACAGGGGTTTTACGAGCAGTACTTC
few | TRBJ2-1 | NA | TRBV6-4 | CASSDSGGYNEQFF | TGTGCCAGCAGTGACTCAGGGGGCTACAATGAGCAGTTCTTC
NA | TRBJ2-1 | NA | TRBV27 | CASRTGAGFRSYNEQFF | TGTGCCAGCAGGACCGGGGCGGGGTTCCGGTCCTACAATGAGCAGTTCTTC
NA | TRBJ2-7 | NA | TRBV19 | CASSTVAGRYEQYF | TGTGCCAGTAGTACGGTTGCAGGGAGGTACGAGCAGTACTTC
NA | TRBJ1-5 | NA | TRBV19 | CASSTHRLSNQPQHF | TGTGCCAGTAGTACCCACAGGTTAAGCAATCAGCCCCAGCATTTT
once | TRBJ2-2 | NA | TRBV11-2 | CASSLAGVLAFTGELFF | TGTGCCAGCAGCTTAGCAGGGGTTCTAGCTTTTACCGGGGAGCTGTTTTTT
NA | TRBJ2-2 | NA | TRBV11-3 | CASSRGGPTGELFF | TGTGCCAGCAGCCGAGGGGGTCCCACCGGGGAGCTGTTTTTT
NA | TRBJ1-4 | NA | TRBV11-2 | CASSLAGNPDGGEKLFF | TGTGCCAGCAGCTTAGCAGGTAACCCTGACGGGGGTGAAAAACTGTTTTTT
NA | TRBJ1-6 | NA | TRBV15 | CATSTEVGPTAPLHF | TGTGCCACCAGCACGGAGGTTGGGCCCACAGCACCCCTCCACTTT
NA | TRBJ1-2 | TRBD1 | TRBV19 | CATSTGAIYGYTF | TGTGCCACCTCGACAGGGGCCATATATGGCTACACCTTC